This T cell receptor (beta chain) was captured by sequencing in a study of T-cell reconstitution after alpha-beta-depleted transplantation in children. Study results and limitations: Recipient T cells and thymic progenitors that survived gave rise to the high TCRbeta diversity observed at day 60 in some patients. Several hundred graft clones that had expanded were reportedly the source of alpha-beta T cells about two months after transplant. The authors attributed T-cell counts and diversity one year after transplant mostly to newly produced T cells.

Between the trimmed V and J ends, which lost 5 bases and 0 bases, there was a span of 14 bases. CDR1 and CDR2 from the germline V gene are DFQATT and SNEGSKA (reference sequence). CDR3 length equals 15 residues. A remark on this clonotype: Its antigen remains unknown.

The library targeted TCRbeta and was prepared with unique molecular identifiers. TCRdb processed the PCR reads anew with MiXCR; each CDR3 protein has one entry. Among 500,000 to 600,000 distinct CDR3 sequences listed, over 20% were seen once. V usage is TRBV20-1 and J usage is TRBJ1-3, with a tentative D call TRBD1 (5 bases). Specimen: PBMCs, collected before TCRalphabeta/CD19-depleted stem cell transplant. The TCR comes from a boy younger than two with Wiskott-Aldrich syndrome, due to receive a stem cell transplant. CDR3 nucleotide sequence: TGCAGTGCTTCTTTAGGGGCAAGCTCTGGAAACACCATATATTTT. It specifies CSASLGASSGNTIYF.